This TCR beta chain was identified during a study of blood T cell repertoires in COVID-19. Across the whole study: Sources were T cells, B-cell-depleted T cells, or PBMCs; the material itself was cDNA or gDNA.

This clone was seen a single time. Data came from immunoSEQ multiplex PCR; TCRdb stores just in-frame clones and leaves some out. This table holds roughly 35,000 clones, nearly 80% found once. The sequenced sample was peripheral blood. This TCR came from a man older than 75 with acute or convalescent COVID-19.

The CDR3 reads CASSGATVNTGELFF. In DNA form, the CDR3 reads TGCGCCAGCAGCGGCGCGACAGTGAACACCGGGGAGCTGTTTTTT. V and J are TRBV5-1 and TRBJ2-2, with a weak D call TRBD1 (5 bases). The ends were cut back, 4 bases at V and 1 base at J, with 11 bases in the middle. The CDR3 covers 15 residues. Germline V gene sequence: CDR1 SGHRS, CDR2 YFSETQ.